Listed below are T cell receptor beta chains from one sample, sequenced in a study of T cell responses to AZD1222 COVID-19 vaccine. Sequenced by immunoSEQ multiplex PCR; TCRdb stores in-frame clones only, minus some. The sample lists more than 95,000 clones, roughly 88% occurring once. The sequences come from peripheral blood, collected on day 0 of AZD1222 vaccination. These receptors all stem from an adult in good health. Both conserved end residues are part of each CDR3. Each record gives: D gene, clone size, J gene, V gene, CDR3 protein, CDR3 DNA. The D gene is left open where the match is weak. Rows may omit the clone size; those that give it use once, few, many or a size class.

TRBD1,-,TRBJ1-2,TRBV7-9,CASSQQTGVHGYTF,TGTGCCAGCAGCCAACAGACAGGGGTGCATGGCTACACCTTC
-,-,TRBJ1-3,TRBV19,CASRSGAFSGNTIYF,TGTGCCAGTAGAAGTGGGGCGTTTTCTGGAAACACCATATATTTT
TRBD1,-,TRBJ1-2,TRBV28,CASLGTANYGYTF,TGTGCCAGCCTAGGGACAGCTAACTATGGCTACACCTTC
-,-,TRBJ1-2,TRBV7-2,CASSPPAGNYGYTF,TGTGCCAGCAGCCCCCCGGCGGGTAACTATGGCTACACCTTC
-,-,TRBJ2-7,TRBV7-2,CASSDYYGGGGAGEQYF,TGTGCCAGCAGCGACTACTATGGGGGTGGAGGCGCCGGCGAGCAGTACTTC
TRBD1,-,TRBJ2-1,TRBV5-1,CASSLAGQAPPYNEQFF,TGCGCCAGCAGCTTGGCGGGACAGGCGCCCCCCTACAATGAGCAGTTCTTC
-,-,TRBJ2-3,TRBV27,CASSLQDTSTDTQYF,TGTGCCAGCAGTTTACAGGATACTAGCACAGATACGCAGTATTTT
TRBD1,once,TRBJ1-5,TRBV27,CASSPAQGARQPQHF,TGTGCCAGCAGTCCAGCCCAGGGGGCTCGTCAGCCCCAGCATTTT
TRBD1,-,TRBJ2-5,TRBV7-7,CASSLSGTGETQYF,TGTGCTAGCAGCTTGTCCGGGACAGGGGAGACCCAGTACTTC
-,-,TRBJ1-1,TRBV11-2,CASSLDQLVTEAFF,TGTGCCAGCAGCTTAGATCAACTGGTCACTGAAGCTTTCTTT
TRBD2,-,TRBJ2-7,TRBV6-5,CASEPGGTYEQYF,TGTGCCAGCGAACCGGGGGGGACCTACGAGCAGTACTTC
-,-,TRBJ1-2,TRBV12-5,CASAQGFYGYTF,TGTGCTAGTGCCCAAGGGTTCTATGGCTACACCTTC
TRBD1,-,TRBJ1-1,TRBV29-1,CSVVLFGTGVNMNTEAFF,TGCAGCGTTGTACTCTTCGGGACAGGGGTAAACATGAACACTGAAGCTTTCTTT
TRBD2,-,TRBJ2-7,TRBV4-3,CASSQEGLAGDTYEQYF,TGCGCCAGCAGCCAAGAAGGGCTAGCGGGGGACACCTACGAGCAGTACTTC
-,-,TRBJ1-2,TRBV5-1,CASTNPGSGGYGYTF,TGCGCCAGCACCAACCCAGGGAGTGGAGGCTATGGCTACACCTTC
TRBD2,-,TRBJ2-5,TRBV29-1,CSVLIPLLANQETQYF,TGCAGCGTCCTGATACCATTACTAGCGAACCAAGAGACCCAGTACTTC
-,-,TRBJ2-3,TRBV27,CASSHRAERTDTQYF,TGTGCCAGCAGCCATCGGGCAGAACGCACAGATACGCAGTATTTT
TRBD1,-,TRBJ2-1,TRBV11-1,CASSRQGDYNEQFF,TGTGCCAGCAGCCGCCAGGGGGACTACAATGAGCAGTTCTTC
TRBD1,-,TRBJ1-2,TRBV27,CASSSPTDRGSYGYTF,TGTGCCAGCAGCTCCCCAACGGACAGGGGATCCTATGGCTACACCTTC
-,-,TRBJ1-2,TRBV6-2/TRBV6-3,CASSYRDGGARSGYTF,TGTGCCAGCAGTTACCGCGATGGGGGCGCGAGGTCTGGCTACACCTTC
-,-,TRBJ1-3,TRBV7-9,CASMTQSSGNTIYF,TGTGCCAGTATGACTCAGAGCTCTGGAAACACCATATATTTT
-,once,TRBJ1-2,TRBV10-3,CAISGDTVYGYTF,TGTGCCATCAGTGGGGATACCGTCTATGGCTACACCTTC
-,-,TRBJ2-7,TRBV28,CASSGPGRNSYEQYF,TGTGCCAGCAGTGGCCCGGGACGCAACTCCTACGAGCAGTACTTC
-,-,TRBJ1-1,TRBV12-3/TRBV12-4,CASSFGWGTEAFF,TGTGCCAGCAGTTTCGGGTGGGGGACTGAAGCTTTCTTT